These 24 T cell receptor beta chains share one sample of origin, sequenced in a study of blood T cells in healthy people across ages. A J-beta primer mix and a sample-barcoded 5' primer were used in a second PCR of about 6 to 12 cycles. From the 5' RACE reads, TCRdb called clonotypes with MiXCR, one entry per CDR3 protein. The sample carries about 1.4 million distinct CDR3 sequences, approximately 59% recorded once. Material for sequencing was blood. These receptors were collected from a man aged 18 to 30 in good health.

This clonotype was picked up a small number of times. V and J are TRBV25-1 and TRBJ2-7, with 9 bases that match TRBD1. The V gene end was trimmed by 2 bases and the J gene end by 3 bases; junction bases not matched to a gene: 8. Germline lookup yields CDR1 MGHDK and CDR2 SYGVNS. This CDR3 has 16 residues. The CDR3 is CASSEPLGQGFYEQYF. CDR3 coding DNA: TGTGCCAGCAGTGAACCCCTCGGACAGGGGTTCTACGAGCAGTACTTC.

This clonotype was detected many times. The chain employs TRBV24-1 and TRBJ2-3; 10 bases match TRBD1. Losses at the gene ends were 3 bases for V and 2 bases for J; bases not matched to a gene: 4. The CDR3 runs 16 residues. In germline, CDR1 is KGHDR, CDR2 SFDVKD. CDR3 bases: TGTGCCACCAGTGATGACAGGGGGCAGGACACAGATACGCAGTATTTT. Its translation is CATSDDRGQDTDTQYF.

V is TRBV10-3 and J is TRBJ2-5; 7 positions match TRBD1. CDR3 size: 14 residues. V gave up 4 bases and J gave up 1 base; unmatched junction bases: 3. Germline loops: CDR1 ENHRY, CDR2 SYGVKD. CDR3 DNA: TGTGCCATCAGTGGGGACAGATTCCAAGAGACCCAGTACTTC. Amino acids: CAISGDRFQETQYF.

The gene calls are TRBV6-5 and TRBJ1-5; D may be TRBD1 (5 bases). V dropped 0 bases and J dropped 7 bases, with 7 bases sitting between them. The germline CDR1 and CDR2 sequences are MNHEY and SVGAGI. The CDR3 extends over 13 amino acids. CDR3 protein: CASSYSGEQPQHF. CDR3 DNA: TGTGCCAGCAGTTACTCGGGGGAGCAGCCCCAGCATTTT.

This clonotype was detected only once. This chain uses TRBV7-2 with TRBJ2-6; a possible D gene is TRBD2 (6 bases). The V and J ends lost 1 base and 4 bases respectively, with 17 bases between them. The CDR3 spans 18 residues. Germline assignment: CDR1 SGHTA and CDR2 FQGNSA. As DNA, the CDR3 is TGTGCCAGCAGCTTAGAGGCGGGATGGGGACCCGGGGCCAACGTCCTGACTTTC. Translating gives CASSLEAGWGPGANVLTF.

This clonotype appeared a single time. V gene TRBV12-3 or TRBV12-4 combines with J gene TRBJ2-5, with 8 bases lining up with TRBD1. There are 15 residues in the CDR3. The V gene end was trimmed by 5 bases and the J gene end by 5 bases; junction bases not matched to a gene: 10. This chain's CDR3 is CASSPGDRSTETQYF. In DNA form, the CDR3 reads TGTGCCAGCAGTCCGGGGGACAGGTCCACGGAGACCCAGTACTTC.

The chain uses TRBV7-9 and TRBJ1-2; D uncertain. Between the trimmed V and J ends, which lost 3 bases and 12 bases, there was a span of 11 bases. CDR3 size: 11 residues. Germline V gives CDR1 SEHNR, CDR2 FQNEAQ (reference sequence). The CDR3: CASSLATRNTF. The CDR3 nucleotides are TGTGCCAGCAGCTTGGCAACTCGCAACACCTTC.

The chain has TRBV20-1 and TRBJ2-4; no clear D gene. Gene TRBJ2-7 matches the end of the DNA better, so the J call may be wrong. The CDR3 is 13 amino acids. Germline V gives CDR1 DFQATT, CDR2 SNEGSKA (reference sequence). The CDR3 sequence is CSARDPFLYEQYF. For the CDR3, the DNA is TGCAGTGCTAGAGACCCTTTCCTGTACGAGCAGTACTTC.

Remarks on this clonotype: The junction shows a germline mismatch at one end, possibly a read error. The chain couples TRBV27 to TRBJ2-1; 12 nucleotides agree with TRBD2. The CDR3 totals 17 residues. Germline V CDR1 and CDR2: MNHEY, SMNVEV (reference sequence). The CDR3 DNA reads as TGTGGCAGCAGTTTGCACCGACTAGCGGGGGCCTTTGAGGAGCAGTTCTTC. It yields the protein CGSSLHRLAGAFEEQFF.

The gene calls are TRBV5-6 and TRBJ2-5, with TRBD2 matching 12 bases. The length of the CDR3 is 14 residues. Germline CDR1 reads SGHDT; CDR2 reads YYEEEE. V was clipped by 3 bases and J by 5 bases; unmatched bases: 2. The CDR3 DNA follows: TGTGCCAGCAGCTCTAGCGGGGGGGCGGAGACCCAGTACTTC. Its protein product is CASSSSGGAETQYF. The complete variable domain, with remaining parts taken from reference TRBV5-6 and TRBJ2-5, reads DAGVTQSPTHLIKTRGQQVTLRCSPKSGHDTVSWYQQALGQGPQFIFQYYEEEERQRGNFPDRFSGHQFPNYSSELNVNALLLGDSALYLCASSSSGGAETQYFGPGTRLLVL.

The CDR3 sequence: CASTQGTYGNEKLFF. CDR3 DNA: TGTGCCAGCACCCAAGGGACGTATGGGAATGAAAAACTGTTTTTT. The chain employs TRBV12-3 or TRBV12-4 and TRBJ1-4, with D possibly being TRBD1 (5 bases). CDR3 length: 15 amino acids. V lost 7 bases and J 5 bases, leaving 17 bases between the germline ends.

This rearrangement joins TRBV6-6 to TRBJ1-5; D not resolved. Germline V gene lookup returns CDR1 MNHNY and CDR2 SVGAGI (reference sequence). This CDR3 has 10 residues. The CDR3 sequence: CGVGNQPQHF. CDR3 in DNA: TGTGGCGTTGGGAATCAGCCCCAGCATTTT.

The V call is TRBV4-2, the J call TRBJ2-7; maybe TRBD1 (7 bases). Trimming cost V 1 base and J 3 bases, with 19 bases left between them. The CDR3 extends over 17 amino acids. In germline, CDR1 is LGHNA, CDR2 YNFKEQ. This CDR3 reads CASSQGRRTGGNYEQYF. CDR3 nucleotide sequence: TGTGCCAGCAGCCAAGGGCGTCGGACAGGAGGGAACTACGAGCAGTACTTC.

This clonotype was seen more than once but under ten times. The chain joins TRBV28 to TRBJ2-4, with 7 bases fitting TRBD1. The end of the DNA aligns better with TRBJ2-7, so the J call may be wrong. This CDR3 spans 15 amino acids. Germline V gene sequence: CDR1 MDHEN, CDR2 SYDVKM. CDR3 sequence reads: CASSLGTEGIYEQYF. CDR3 sequence (DNA): TGTGCCAGCAGTTTAGGGACAGAAGGAATCTACGAGCAGTACTTC.

The V and J genes are TRBV4-1 and TRBJ1-4, with a tentative D call TRBD1 (5 bases). The V gene's germline CDR1 is MGHRA and CDR2 YSYEKL. The V and J ends lost 4 bases and 3 bases respectively, with 9 bases between them. This CDR3 comprises 14 residues. The CDR3 DNA is TGCGCCAGCAGCCCCCGACAGTCTAATGAAAAACTGTTTTTT. As protein: CASSPRQSNEKLFF.

The V and J genes are TRBV9 and TRBJ2-3, with a possible D match to TRBD2 (6 bases). Germline-derived CDR1 and CDR2 are SGDLS and YYNGEE. V was trimmed by 2 bases and J by 2 bases, leaving 15 bases between them. The CDR3 length is 16 residues. This CDR3 reads CASSVGGGVFTDTQYF. In DNA form, the CDR3 reads TGTGCCAGCAGCGTCGGAGGCGGGGTGTTCACAGATACGCAGTATTTT. Looking up the rest from reference TRBV9 and TRBJ2-3 gives the full variable domain: DSGVTQTPKHLITATGQRVTLRCSPRSGDLSVYWYQQSLDQGLQFLIQYYNGEERAKGNILERFSAQQFPDLHSELNLSSLELGDSALYFCASSVGGGVFTDTQYFGPGTRLTVL.

This clonotype was counted only a few times. The V gene is TRBV25-1, the J gene TRBJ2-7; possibly TRBD1 or TRBD2 for D (5 bases each). The better agreement between TRBJ2-5 and the DNA end casts doubt on the J call. The CDR3 runs 14 residues. Germline V gene sequence: CDR1 MGHDK, CDR2 SYGVNS. In DNA, the CDR3 is TGTGCCAGCAGTGAACGGGGCAGTGGAGAGACCCAGTACTTC. Residues: CASSERGSGETQYF.

The DNA of the CDR3 is TGTGCCAGCAGTCCCCCAGCGGGATTCGCACTGAGGGCCAAAAACATTCAGTACTTC. It translates to CASSPPAGFALRAKNIQYF. The rearrangement joins TRBV12-3 or TRBV12-4 to TRBJ2-4; 7 nucleotides line up with TRBD2. With 5 bases clipped from V and 1 base from J, the junction kept 17 bases outside the gene matches. The CDR3 loop spans 19 amino acids.

The J gene is TRBJ2-5, the V gene TRBV7-9; 8 bases map to TRBD2. Germline lookup yields CDR1 SEHNR and CDR2 FQNEAQ (reference sequence). The CDR3 totals 13 residues. V lost 5 bases and J lost 3; bases outside the gene matches: 2. The CDR3 nucleotides are TGTGCCAGCAGCCGGGGACTAGAAGAGACCCAGTACTTC. Its translation: CASSRGLEETQYF.

The V call is TRBV4-1, the J call TRBJ2-6, with 7 bases matching TRBD1. This CDR3 has 18 residues. The ends lost 0 bases at V and 5 bases at J; junction bases unmatched: 10. Germline CDR1 and CDR2: MGHRA and YSYEKL. CDR3 nucleotides: TGCGCCAGCAGCCAAGAAGGACAGGCTTGGGTATGGGCCAACGTCCTGACTTTC. Its protein is CASSQEGQAWVWANVLTF.

This chain links TRBV6-6 with TRBJ1-1; weak D call: TRBD1 (6 bases). The CDR3 is 16 amino acids. V dropped 2 bases and J dropped 8 bases, with 21 bases sitting between them. Per germline, CDR1 MNHNY and CDR2 SVGAGI (reference sequence). CDR3 in amino acids: CASSYTLQGRLLEAFF. The CDR3 nucleotides are TGTGCCAGCAGTTACACACTACAGGGCCGATTACTAGAAGCTTTCTTT.

J is TRBJ1-1 and V is TRBV7-8, with 12 bases lining up with TRBD1. Per germline, CDR1 SGHVS and CDR2 FQNEAQ. Unmatched junction bases numbered 9, after V lost 6 bases and J lost 1 base. The CDR3 spans 17 residues. The CDR3 nucleotides are TGTGCCAGCAGTTATACCCGGGACAGGGGGCCGAACACTGAAGCTTTCTTT. It encodes CASSYTRDRGPNTEAFF.

The chain carries TRBV5-1 and TRBJ2-1; 8 bases map to TRBD2. CDR3 length: 15 amino acids. Germline assignment: CDR1 SGHRS and CDR2 YFSETQ. Losses at the gene ends were 1 base for V and 4 bases for J; bases not matched to a gene: 4. CDR3 sequence: CASSLRSSGYNEQFF. CDR3 nucleotides: TGCGCCAGCAGCTTGAGGTCTAGCGGGTACAATGAGCAGTTCTTC.

This chain connects TRBV28 to TRBJ2-1; D may be TRBD2 (6 bases). In germline, CDR1 is MDHEN, CDR2 SYDVKM. The CDR3 has 16 amino acids. V gave up 1 base and J gave up 2 bases, with 12 bases separating them. CDR3 bases: TGTGCCAGCAGTTTATCTTTCGGCGGGACCTACAATGAGCAGTTCTTC. Translation gives CASSLSFGGTYNEQFF.